This T cell receptor beta chain was sequenced in a study of CD8 T cells in ankylosing spondylitis. A few counts support this clonotype. V was shortened by 8 bases and J by 4 bases, with 24 bases between the two germline ends. CDR1 is MNHNS, CDR2 SASEGT, per germline. The CDR3 runs 16 residues. TCRdb fed the 5' RACE reads into MiXCR, producing one record per CDR3 protein. The repertoire holds hundreds of thousands of distinct CDR3 sequences, with around 21% as singletons. The source material was blood, either unsorted or a sorted T cell fraction (not recorded which). This sequence joins TRBV6-1 and TRBJ2-7; D might be TRBD2 (6 bases). This sequence was found in a female donor with ankylosing spondylitis or in good health (not recorded which). The CDR3 protein is CASEDRASAEGYEQYF. Here the CDR3 DNA reads TGTGCCAGCGAGGACCGCGCTAGCGCAGAGGGATACGAGCAGTACTTC.